Sequencing of this T cell receptor (beta chain) was carried out in a study of blood T cells in healthy people across ages. Sample-barcoded 5' priming and a J-beta primer mix drove a second PCR of about 6 to 12 cycles. TCRdb ran MiXCR on the 5' RACE reads and lists one entry per CDR3 protein. The profile shows 650,000 to 700,000 distinct CDR3 sequences, over 40% of them singletons. Germline assignment: CDR1 SGHAT and CDR2 FQNNGV. Trimming removed 6 bases from V and 6 bases from J; junction bases left unmatched: 5. The CDR3 is 14 residues long. The receptor was isolated from a woman of 80 years or more in good health. The rearrangement joins TRBV11-2 to TRBJ2-5, with 12 positions matching TRBD2. The sequenced sample was blood. The CDR3 coding sequence is TGTGCCAGCAGTCAGACTAGCGGGAGACAGACCCAGTACTTC. It codes for CASSQTSGRQTQYF.